This entry describes one T cell receptor beta chain. Its antigen is still unknown. Each individual donor underwent a draw of around 9.8 milliliters of peripheral blood. A minimum of 6 micrograms of total RNA was extracted per sample. The source of the sample is a study of blood T cells in healthy people across ages. Study-wide context: Template switching recovered approximately one barcoded beta molecule for every two T cells. Study findings and constraints: The CMV status of each donor remained undetermined, and this could have confounded shifts in expanded clonotypes.

The use of a sample-barcoded 5' primer and a J-beta primer mix characterized a second PCR of about 6 to 11 cycles. One entry per CDR3 protein results from TCRdb running MiXCR on the 5' RACE reads. This sample has around 1,600,000 distinct CDR3 sequences, with approximately 39% found just once. Germline CDR1 SQVTM, CDR2 ANQGSEA. Trimming cost V 5 bases and J 1 base; bases outside gene matches: 5. The CDR3 has 14 amino acids. J is TRBJ2-5 and V is TRBV29-1, with TRBD2 identical over 9 bases. The sequencing sample was made of blood. The TCR originated in a woman aged 18-30 years in good health. CDR3 nucleotide sequence: TGCAGCGTTCAGACTAGCGGAGTCCAAGAGACCCAGTACTTC. This codes for CSVQTSGVQETQYF.